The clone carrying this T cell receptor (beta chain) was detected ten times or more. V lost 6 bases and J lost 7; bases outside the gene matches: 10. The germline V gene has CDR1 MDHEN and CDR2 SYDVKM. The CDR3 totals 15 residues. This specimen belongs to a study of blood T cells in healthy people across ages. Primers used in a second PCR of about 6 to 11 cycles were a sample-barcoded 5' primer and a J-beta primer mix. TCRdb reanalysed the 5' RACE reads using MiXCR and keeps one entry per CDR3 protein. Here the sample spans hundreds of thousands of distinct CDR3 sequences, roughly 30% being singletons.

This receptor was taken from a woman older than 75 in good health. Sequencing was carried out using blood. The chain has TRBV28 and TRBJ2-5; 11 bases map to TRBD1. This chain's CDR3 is CASSFGTGGFGTQYF. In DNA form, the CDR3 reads TGTGCCAGCAGCTTCGGGACAGGGGGATTCGGGACCCAGTACTTC.